A selection of T cell receptor beta chains follows, all from one sample in a study of spatial heterogeneity in lung cancer. TCRdb re-analysed the 5' RACE reads in MiXCR, keeping a single row per CDR3 protein. The data hold around 5,100 distinct CDR3 sequences, with more than 4% observed a single time. The sequencing here drew on lung tumor tissue, taken at surgery. These receptors came from a male donor with early-stage non-small cell lung cancer. CDR3s include the opening cysteine and the closing phenylalanine or tryptophan. A D gene is named only where the DNA matches it firmly. Each size is once, few, many, or a class for an expanded clone.

V,J,D,size,DNA,CDR3
TRBV6-1,TRBJ1-5,TRBD1,many,TGTGCCAGCAGTGGTGACAGGGCCCAGCCCCAGCATTTT,CASSGDRAQPQHF
TRBV11-2,TRBJ2-5,-,large,TGTGCCAGCAGCAATCCCGGAGGCGAGACCCAGTACTTC,CASSNPGGETQYF
TRBV5-1,TRBJ1-2,-,many,TGCGCCAGCAGCTTGGACGGGAATGTAGGGGGCTACACCTTC,CASSLDGNVGGYTF
TRBV5-1,TRBJ1-1,-,medium-sized,TGCGCCAGCAGCTTGGGACAGCCTACTGAAGCTTTCTTT,CASSLGQPTEAFF
TRBV12-3/TRBV12-4,TRBJ2-5,-,medium-sized,TGTGCCAGCGGATACAGGGTTGAGACCCAGTACTTC,CASGYRVETQYF
TRBV5-6,TRBJ2-3,-,many,TGTGCCAGCAGCTTGCCAGGGCCAGATACGCAGTATTTT,CASSLPGPDTQYF
TRBV10-3,TRBJ2-7,-,many,TGTGCCATCAGTGGGGCCGGAAACCCCTACGAGCAGTACTTC,CAISGAGNPYEQYF
TRBV5-1,TRBJ2-2,TRBD2,medium-sized,TGCGCCAGCAGCTTGGAAGCGGGGGGCAACACCGGGGAGCTGTTTTTT,CASSLEAGGNTGELFF
TRBV27,TRBJ2-3,TRBD2,medium-sized,TGTGCCAGCGGAGTAGCGGGAGATTATGCAGATACGCAGTATTTT,CASGVAGDYADTQYF
TRBV6-5,TRBJ1-2,-,many,TGTGCCAGCAGTTACTCGCGAGGGGGTAGTGGCTACACCTTC,CASSYSRGGSGYTF
TRBV30,TRBJ2-3,-,many,TGTGCCTGGAGTGTAATCAGCGGTGCAGATACGCAGTATTTT,CAWSVISGADTQYF
TRBV3-1,TRBJ2-5,-,many,TGTGCCAGCAGCTCCATAGATACAGGGCGGGAGACCCAGTACTTC,CASSSIDTGRETQYF
TRBV7-8,TRBJ1-2,-,many,TGTGCCAGCAGCCCTGAAGGAGCAGGGGTGAACTATGGCTACACCTTC,CASSPEGAGVNYGYTF
TRBV2,TRBJ2-5,TRBD2,many,TGTGCCAGCCGCGGGGGTCAAGAGACCCAGTACTTC,CASRGGQETQYF